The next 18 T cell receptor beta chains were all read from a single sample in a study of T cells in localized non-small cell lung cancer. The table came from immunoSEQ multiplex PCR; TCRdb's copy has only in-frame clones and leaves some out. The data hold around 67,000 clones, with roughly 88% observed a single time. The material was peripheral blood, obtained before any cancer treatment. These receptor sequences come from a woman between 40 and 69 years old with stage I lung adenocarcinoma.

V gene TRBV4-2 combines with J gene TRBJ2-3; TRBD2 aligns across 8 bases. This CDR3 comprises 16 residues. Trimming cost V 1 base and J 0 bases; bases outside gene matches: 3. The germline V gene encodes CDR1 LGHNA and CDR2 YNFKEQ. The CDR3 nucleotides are TGTGCCAGCAGCCAAGTTTCGGGAGGGAGCACAGATACGCAGTATTTT. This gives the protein CASSQVSGGSTDTQYF.

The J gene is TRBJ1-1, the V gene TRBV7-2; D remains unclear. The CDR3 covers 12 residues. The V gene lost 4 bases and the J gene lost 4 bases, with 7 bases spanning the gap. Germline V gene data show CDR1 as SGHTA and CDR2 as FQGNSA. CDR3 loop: CASSSRFTEAFF. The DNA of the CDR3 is TGTGCCAGCAGCTCCAGGTTCACTGAAGCTTTCTTT.

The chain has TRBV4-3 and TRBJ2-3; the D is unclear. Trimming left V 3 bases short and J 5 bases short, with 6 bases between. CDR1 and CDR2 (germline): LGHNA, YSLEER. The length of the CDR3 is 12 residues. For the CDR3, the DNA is TGCGCCAGCAGCCAGTGGGGAGATACGCAGTATTTT. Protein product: CASSQWGDTQYF.

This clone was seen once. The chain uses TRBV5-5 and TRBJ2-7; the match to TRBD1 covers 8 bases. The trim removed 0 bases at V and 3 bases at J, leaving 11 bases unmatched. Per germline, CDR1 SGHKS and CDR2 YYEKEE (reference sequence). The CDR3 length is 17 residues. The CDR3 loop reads CASSLVGTGAPYYEQYF. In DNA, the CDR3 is TGTGCCAGCAGCTTGGTTGGGACAGGCGCCCCGTACTACGAGCAGTACTTC.

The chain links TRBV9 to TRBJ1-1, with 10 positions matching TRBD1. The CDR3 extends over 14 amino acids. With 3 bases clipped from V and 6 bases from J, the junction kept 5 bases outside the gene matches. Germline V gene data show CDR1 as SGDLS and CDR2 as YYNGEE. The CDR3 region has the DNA TGTGCCAGCAGCGCGGGACAGGGGTCTTCTGAAGCTTTCTTT. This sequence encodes CASSAGQGSSEAFF.

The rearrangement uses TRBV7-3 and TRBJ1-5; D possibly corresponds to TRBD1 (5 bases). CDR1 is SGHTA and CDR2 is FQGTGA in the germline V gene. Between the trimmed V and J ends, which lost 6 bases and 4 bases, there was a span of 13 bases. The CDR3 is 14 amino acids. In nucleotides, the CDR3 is TGTGCCAGCAGTCGACCCGGGGGAAATCAGCCCCAGCATTTT. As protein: CASSRPGGNQPQHF.

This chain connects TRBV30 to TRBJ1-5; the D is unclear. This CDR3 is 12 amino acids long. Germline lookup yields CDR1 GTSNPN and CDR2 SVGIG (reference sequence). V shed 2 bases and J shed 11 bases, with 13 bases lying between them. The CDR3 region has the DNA TGTGCCTGGAGTACCAATCAGCGGGCCCAGCATTTT. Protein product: CAWSTNQRAQHF.

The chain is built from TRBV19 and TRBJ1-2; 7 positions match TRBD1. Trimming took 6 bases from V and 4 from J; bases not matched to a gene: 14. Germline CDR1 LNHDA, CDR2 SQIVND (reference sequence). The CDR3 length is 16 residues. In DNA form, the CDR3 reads TGTGCCAGTAGGCGAGCTACTACAGGGGTCCTCTATGGCTACACCTTC. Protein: CASRRATTGVLYGYTF.

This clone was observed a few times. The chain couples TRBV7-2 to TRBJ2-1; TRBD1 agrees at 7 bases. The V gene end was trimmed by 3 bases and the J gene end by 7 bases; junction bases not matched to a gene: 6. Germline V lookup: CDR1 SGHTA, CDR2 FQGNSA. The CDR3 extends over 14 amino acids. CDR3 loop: CASSLTGNRNEQFF. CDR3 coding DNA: TGTGCCAGCAGCTTGACAGGGAATCGGAATGAGCAGTTCTTC.

CDR3 coding DNA: TGTGCCAGCAGCTACCTGGGGACAGGGGGCTTTGAGCAGTACTTC. Translation: CASSYLGTGGFEQYF. The V call is TRBV6-5, the J call TRBJ2-7; 12 bases are shared with TRBD1. The length of the CDR3 is 15 residues. The J segment lost 7 bases and the V segment lost 6 bases, leaving 10 bases of the junction unmatched. Germline V lookup: CDR1 MNHEY, CDR2 SVGAGI.

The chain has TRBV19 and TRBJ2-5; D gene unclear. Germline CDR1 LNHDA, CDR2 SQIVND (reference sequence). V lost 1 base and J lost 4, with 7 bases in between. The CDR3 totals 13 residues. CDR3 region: CASSIGMGETQYF. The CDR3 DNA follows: TGTGCCAGTAGTATAGGGATGGGAGAGACCCAGTACTTC.

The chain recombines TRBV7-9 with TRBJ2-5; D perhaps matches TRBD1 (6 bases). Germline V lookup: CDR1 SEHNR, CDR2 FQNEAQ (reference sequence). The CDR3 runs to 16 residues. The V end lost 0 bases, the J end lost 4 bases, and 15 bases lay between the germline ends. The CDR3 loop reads CASSLAPGVARETQYF. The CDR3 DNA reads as TGTGCCAGCAGCTTAGCCCCAGGGGTGGCCCGAGAGACCCAGTACTTC.

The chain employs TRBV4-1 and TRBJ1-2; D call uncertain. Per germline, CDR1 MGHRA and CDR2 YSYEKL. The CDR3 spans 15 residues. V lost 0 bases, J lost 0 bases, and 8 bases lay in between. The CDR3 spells CASSQEEAANYGYTF. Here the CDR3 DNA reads TGCGCCAGCAGCCAAGAAGAGGCAGCTAACTATGGCTACACCTTC.

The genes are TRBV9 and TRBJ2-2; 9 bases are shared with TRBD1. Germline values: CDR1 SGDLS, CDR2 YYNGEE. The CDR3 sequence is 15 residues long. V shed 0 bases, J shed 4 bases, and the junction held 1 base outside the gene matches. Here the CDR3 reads CASSVEGQGTGELFF. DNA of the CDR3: TGTGCCAGCAGCGTAGAGGGACAGGGCACCGGGGAGCTGTTTTTT.

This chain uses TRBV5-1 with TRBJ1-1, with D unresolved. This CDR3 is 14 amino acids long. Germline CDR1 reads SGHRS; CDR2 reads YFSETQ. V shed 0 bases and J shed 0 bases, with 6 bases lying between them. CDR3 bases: TGCGCCAGCAGCTTGGCCCAGGTGAACACTGAAGCTTTCTTT. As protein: CASSLAQVNTEAFF.

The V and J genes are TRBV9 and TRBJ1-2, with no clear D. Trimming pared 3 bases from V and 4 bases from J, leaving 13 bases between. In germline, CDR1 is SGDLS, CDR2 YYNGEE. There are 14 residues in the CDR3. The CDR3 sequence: CASSASPPTYGYTF. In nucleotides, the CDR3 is TGTGCCAGCAGCGCCTCCCCTCCGACCTATGGCTACACCTTC.

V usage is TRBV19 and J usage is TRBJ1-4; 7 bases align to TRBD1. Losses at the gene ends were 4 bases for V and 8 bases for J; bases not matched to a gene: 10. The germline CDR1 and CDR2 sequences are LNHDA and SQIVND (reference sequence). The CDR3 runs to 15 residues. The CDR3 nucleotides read TGTGCCAGTAGTAGCGAGGGGGCGTCCCACGAAAAACTGTTTTTT. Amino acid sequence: CASSSEGASHEKLFF.

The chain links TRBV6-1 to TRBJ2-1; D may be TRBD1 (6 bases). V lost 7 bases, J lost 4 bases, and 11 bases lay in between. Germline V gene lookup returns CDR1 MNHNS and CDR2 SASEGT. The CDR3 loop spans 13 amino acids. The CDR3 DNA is TGTGCCAGCAAGTTACAGGGTTACAATGAGCAGTTCTTC. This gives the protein CASKLQGYNEQFF.